The 8 T cell receptor beta chains in this list originate from one sample, sequenced in a study of blood T cell repertoires in COVID-19. TCRdb's copy holds only in-frame clones and misses some; the assay was immunoSEQ multiplex PCR. Of about 93,000 clones listed, roughly nine tenths were seen once; the top ten hold less than 2%. The sample taken for sequencing was peripheral blood. These TCRs come from a human donor with active COVID-19. The donor label of this sample is uncertain.

V is TRBV5-1 and J is TRBJ1-6; 7 positions match TRBD1. CDR1 and CDR2 (germline): SGHRS, YFSETQ. The V gene end was trimmed by 3 bases and the J gene end by 7 bases; junction bases not matched to a gene: 7. The CDR3 loop spans 15 amino acids. Here the CDR3 DNA reads TGCGCCAGCAGCTCATCCGGGACAGAAAATTCACCCCTCCACTTT. This codes for CASSSSGTENSPLHF. The full variable domain, rest sourced from reference TRBV5-1 and TRBJ1-6, is KAGVTQTPRYLIKTRGQQVTLSCSPISGHRSVSWYQQTPGQGLQFLFEYFSETQRNKGNFPGRFSGRQFSNSRSEMNVSTLELGDSALYLCASSSSGTENSPLHFGNGTRLTVT.

This clone has just one count. V and J are TRBV28 and TRBJ2-7; 10 bases agree with TRBD1. The length of the CDR3 is 16 residues. Trimming cost V 7 bases and J 1 base; bases outside gene matches: 10. Germline V gene data show CDR1 as MDHEN and CDR2 as SYDVKM. The CDR3 nucleotides are TGTGCCAGCACCCACGGAGGGACAGGGGTGTCCTACGAGCAGTACTTC. This gives the protein CASTHGGTGVSYEQYF.

The rearrangement links TRBV7-6 to TRBJ1-4; D uncertain. CDR3 size: 18 residues. Trimming cost V 5 bases and J 0 bases, with 19 bases left between them. Germline-derived CDR1 and CDR2 are SGHVS and FNYEAQ. The CDR3 coding sequence is TGTGCCAGCAGCCTAAACTCCGGGAGACTATCAACTAATGAAAAACTGTTTTTT. It codes for CASSLNSGRLSTNEKLFF.

The chain has TRBV3-1 (or the pseudogene TRBV3-2) and TRBJ2-1; TRBD1 matches 8 bases. Germline assignment: CDR1 LGHDT and CDR2 YNNKEL (reference sequence). The V and J ends lost 0 bases and 5 bases, in that order; junction bases with no gene match: 6. The length of the CDR3 is 16 residues. CDR3 sequence (DNA): TGTGCCAGCAGCCAAGATATGGGGACAGGAAACAATGAGCAGTTCTTC. This codes for CASSQDMGTGNNEQFF.

This chain uses TRBV7-6 with TRBJ2-3; 8 bases map to TRBD2. The CDR3 sequence is 17 residues long. The V gene end was trimmed by 5 bases and the J gene end by 2 bases; junction bases not matched to a gene: 12. CDR1 and CDR2 from the germline V gene are SGHVS and FNYEAQ. For the CDR3, the DNA is TGTGCCAGCAGCCCTAACTGGGCGGGGGGACCCACAGATACGCAGTATTTT. As protein: CASSPNWAGGPTDTQYF. The full variable domain, with the rest looked up from reference TRBV7-6 and TRBJ2-3, is GAGVSQSPRYKVTKRGQDVALRCDPISGHVSLYWYRQALGQGPEFLTYFNYEAQQDKSGLPNDRFSAERPEGSISTLTIQRTEQRDSAMYRCASSPNWAGGPTDTQYFGPGTRLTVL.

J is TRBJ2-3 and V is TRBV6-2 or TRBV6-3; D gene uncertain. The CDR3 runs 15 residues. Germline V gene sequence: CDR1 MNHEY, CDR2 SVGEGT. V lost 2 bases and J lost 4, with 13 bases in between. The chain's CDR3 is CASSYRGVTADTQYF. The CDR3 nucleotides read TGTGCCAGCAGTTACCGTGGAGTGACGGCAGATACGCAGTATTTT.

This chain connects TRBV7-2 to TRBJ1-5; D not certain. V was cut by 3 bases and J by 5 bases, with 14 bases left in between. The CDR3 extends over 15 amino acids. Germline CDR1 reads SGHTA; CDR2 reads FQGNSA. CDR3 residues: CASSLTSGSHQPQHF. Written as DNA, the CDR3 is TGTGCCAGCAGCTTGACGTCGGGATCCCATCAGCCCCAGCATTTT.

The chain recombines TRBV6-1 with TRBJ1-2; TRBD1 is a possible D gene (6 bases). The CDR3 totals 13 residues. V was clipped by 3 bases and J by 6 bases, with 11 bases between them. From germline, CDR1 is MNHNS and CDR2 SASEGT. CDR3 coding DNA: TGTGCCAGCAGTGAGGACAGTCTCGATGGCTACACCTTC. Amino acids: CASSEDSLDGYTF.